These T cell receptor beta chains were read from a single sample in a study of T cells in Graves' hyperthyroidism and ophthalmopathy. TCRdb re-called the multiplex PCR reads with MiXCR, one entry per CDR3 protein. The sample shows about 270,000 distinct CDR3 sequences, nearly 15% of them seen only once. Sample: blood. The receptors were gathered from a woman between 45 and 60 years old with Graves' hyperthyroidism that later progressed to Graves' ophthalmopathy. CDR3s include the opening cysteine and the closing phenylalanine or tryptophan. D genes are given only for firm matches. Size tells how often a clone was seen (once, few, many) or the class of an expanded clone, and some rows leave it out.

DNA,CDR3,J,length,D,V,size
TGTGCCAGCATCACCCCCCCGAGGCGACGGGCGACTGAAGCTTTCTTT,CASITPPRRRATEAFF,TRBJ1-1,16,.,TRBV6-2/TRBV6-3,many
TGCAGTGCTAGACCCTTCCTAGCGGGAGTCTACGAGCAGTACTTC,CSARPFLAGVYEQYF,TRBJ2-7,15,TRBD2,TRBV20-1,many
TGTGCCAGCTCCCGAGATTCAGGGGGCACTGAAGCTTTCTTT,CASSRDSGGTEAFF,TRBJ1-1,14,TRBD1,TRBV18,few
TGTGCCAGCAGTCTCCGAGACAGGGGGCTTAATGAAAAACTGTTTTTT,CASSLRDRGLNEKLFF,TRBJ1-4,16,TRBD1,TRBV6-1,many
TGTGCCTGGAACCCAGGGATGAATACGCAGTATTTT,CAWNPGMNTQYF,TRBJ2-3,12,.,TRBV30,many
TGTGCCAGCAGGGCCAGAAGGGCCGGGAGCTCAGATACGCAGTATTTT,CASRARRAGSSDTQYF,TRBJ2-3,16,.,TRBV2,many
TGCGCCAGCAGCTTGGACGTGGGGCACGGTTACAATGAGCAGTTCTTC,CASSLDVGHGYNEQFF,TRBJ2-1,16,.,TRBV5-1,many
TGTGCCAGCAGCTTGGAGATAGCCAAAAACATTCAGTACTTC,CASSLEIAKNIQYF,TRBJ2-4,14,.,TRBV11-2,.
TGTGCCAGCAGCCTAGAGAGGTACACCGGGGAGCTGTTTTTT,CASSLERYTGELFF,TRBJ2-2,14,.,TRBV11-2,few
TGTGCCAGCAGCTCCCCGTCTCGAGTCCAGGAGTATGGCTACACCTTC,CASSSPSRVQEYGYTF,TRBJ1-2,16,.,TRBV9,.
TGTGCACTTGGGGTCGAATCCAATGAAAAACTGTTTTTT,CALGVESNEKLFF,TRBJ1-4,13,.,TRBV2,few
TGCAGTGCTAGAGTGGGGAAAGATACGCAGTATTTT,CSARVGKDTQYF,TRBJ2-3,12,.,TRBV20-1,many
TGTGCCATCAGTGAGGCAGAAGAGACCCAGTACTTC,CAISEAEETQYF,TRBJ2-5,12,.,TRBV10-3,many
TGTGCCAGCAGTTACGGGACTAGCGGGAGTAGGGATACGCAGTATTTT,CASSYGTSGSRDTQYF,TRBJ2-3,16,TRBD2,TRBV6-2/TRBV6-3,many
TGCGCCAGCAGCGTCAGGGATCGCAGTGAGCAGTTCTTC,CASSVRDRSEQFF,TRBJ2-1,13,.,TRBV5-1,few
TGCAGTGCTAGAGATCCGACTAGCGGGGACAATGAGCAGTTCTTC,CSARDPTSGDNEQFF,TRBJ2-1,15,TRBD2,TRBV20-1,many
TGTGCCAGCAGTTTAAGGGGGCAGGGGGAGACCCAGTACTTC,CASSLRGQGETQYF,TRBJ2-5,14,TRBD1,TRBV27,.
TGTGCCAGCAGCTCCGACTCAAGTTACGGTCAGCCCCAGCATTTT,CASSSDSSYGQPQHF,TRBJ1-5,15,.,TRBV7-9,many
TGTGCCAGCAGCCGGGACAGGGGTGGGCCTGATACGCAGTATTTT,CASSRDRGGPDTQYF,TRBJ2-3,15,TRBD1,TRBV11-1,many
TGTGCCAGTAGTGGTGTCTCCAGGATGGTCTACGAGCAGTACTTC,CASSGVSRMVYEQYF,TRBJ2-7,15,.,TRBV19,few
TGCAGTGCCCCCCTCCCCCCCGGGACGCCTGAAAAACTGTTTTTT,CSAPLPPGTPEKLFF,TRBJ1-4,15,.,TRBV20-1,few
TGTGCCAGCAGCCTTGAGACAGGTGTCTACGAGCAGTACTTC,CASSLETGVYEQYF,TRBJ2-7,14,.,TRBV7-6,many